The rows below give T cell receptor beta chains drawn from one sample of a study of Graves' ophthalmopathy and Graves' hyperthyroidism. MiXCR was run by TCRdb on the multiplex PCR reads, yielding one entry per CDR3 protein. Of some 250,000 distinct CDR3 sequences listed, 45% are singletons. The sample taken for sequencing was peripheral blood. The receptor source for this set is an adult man with Graves' ophthalmopathy. The CDR3 runs from the conserved cysteine through the conserved F or W. The D gene is left open where the match is weak. The size field is filled for only some rows; it gives once, few, many or a size class.

J gene	D gene	clone size	V gene	CDR3 protein	CDR3 DNA
TRBJ2-2	NA	NA	TRBV7-9	CASSYRDAGELFF	TGTGCCAGTTCGTACAGGGACGCCGGGGAGCTGTTTTTT
TRBJ2-7	NA	NA	TRBV20-1	CSALDSPIDPREQYF	TGCAGTGCTCTGGACAGCCCGATAGATCCTAGAGAGCAGTACTTC
TRBJ2-7	NA	NA	TRBV11-2	CASSLMSLGEQYF	TGTGCCAGCAGCTTAATGTCCCTAGGCGAGCAGTACTTC
TRBJ2-2	TRBD1	NA	TRBV29-1	CSVVGGQGGTGELFF	TGCAGCGTTGTTGGGGGACAGGGGGGGACCGGGGAGCTGTTTTTT
TRBJ2-5	NA	many	TRBV12-3/TRBV12-4	CASSFEETQYF	TGTGCCAGCAGTTTTGAAGAGACCCAGTACTTC
TRBJ2-5	TRBD2	NA	TRBV28	CASSWGGEPQETQYF	TGTGCCAGCAGTTGGGGGGGAGAACCCCAAGAGACCCAGTACTTC
TRBJ1-1	NA	NA	TRBV10-3	CASRDYTEAFF	TGTGCCAGCAGGGACTACACTGAAGCTTTCTTT
TRBJ2-5	NA	once	TRBV12-3/TRBV12-4	CASGLTRKETQYF	TGTGCTAGTGGTTTAACCCGAAAAGAGACCCAGTACTTC
TRBJ1-6	NA	NA	TRBV20-1	CSARAGVWNSPLHF	TGCAGTGCTAGGGCAGGGGTTTGGAATTCACCCCTCCACTTT
TRBJ2-7	NA	few	TRBV5-4	CASSTRTAPYEQYF	TGTGCCAGCAGCACAAGGACAGCGCCCTACGAGCAGTACTTC